This T cell receptor beta chain was identified in a study of T-cell reconstitution after alpha-beta-depleted transplantation in children. Study-wide points: Newly produced T cells mostly accounted for T-cell counts and diversity one year post-transplant.

The library targeted TCRbeta and was prepared with unique molecular identifiers. TCRdb re-derived calls from the PCR reads in MiXCR, one entry per CDR3 protein. The sample holds around 200,000 distinct CDR3 sequences, 8.4% seen once. CDR1 and CDR2 from the germline V gene are DFQATT and SNEGSKA (reference sequence). The length of the CDR3 is 12 residues. Trimming took 3 bases from V and 2 from J, leaving 8 bases between them. This clonotype was counted between two and nine times. Its target is not known. Sequences were derived from PBMCs, mostly from graft donor cells, sampled 360 days after TCRalphabeta/CD19-depleted stem cell transplant. The J gene is TRBJ2-7, the V gene TRBV20-1; D is unclear. The receptor was derived from a male patient under 10 years old who had a stem cell transplant for acute myeloid leukemia, so the T cells may come from the graft donor. The CDR3 region has the DNA TGCAGTGCTAGTAGATTTCCCTACGAGCAGTACTTC. This translates into CSASRFPYEQYF.